The present entry profiles one T cell receptor (beta chain) with its context. Its antigen is as yet unknown. These data come from a study of naive and memory T cell subsets. Findings of the study overall: Especially in CD8 cells, naive repertoires contained a few larger clonotypes, possibly CD45RA-re-expressing memory cells. Clonotypes here are unpaired alpha or beta chain sequences.

Overnight CMV lysate stimulation of fresh PBMCs defined donor CMV status by CD4+ IFNgamma. Two oligonucleotides, mixed equimolar, formed the beta constant-region primer covering TRBC1 and TRBC2. The ligated cDNA underwent four PCR rounds using SP2 and nested alpha and beta constant-region primers. Ligation attached a single-stranded oligonucleotide with a 12-nucleotide UMI and the SP2 primer to the cDNA 3' end. TCRdb fed the UMI-ligation and nested PCR reads into MiXCR, producing one record per CDR3 protein. Of approximately 140,000 distinct CDR3 sequences listed, about a fifth were seen once; the top ten hold 0.6% to 0.7%. The trim removed 3 bases at V and 5 bases at J, leaving 8 bases unmatched. This CDR3 contains 15 residues. Germline CDR1 and CDR2: LGHNA and YSLEER.

The sample consisted of naive CD8+ T cells from blood. The chain joins TRBV4-3 to TRBJ2-7, with TRBD1 matching over 9 bases. The TCR was taken from a human donor in good health. DNA for the CDR3: TGCGCCAGCAGCCACCTCGGGACAGGGTATAACGAGCAGTACTTC. This sequence encodes CASSHLGTGYNEQYF.